This entry features one T cell receptor (beta chain) sequence. TCRdb's copy holds only in-frame clones and misses some; the assay was immunoSEQ multiplex PCR. The table records around 160,000 clones, almost 85% of them present only once. The sample belongs to a study of blood T cell repertoires in COVID-19. CDR1 is SEHNR and CDR2 is FQNEAQ in the germline V gene (reference sequence). Deletions cut 5 bases from V and 7 bases from J, with 11 bases between. The CDR3 is 13 amino acids. The chain combines TRBV7-9 with TRBJ2-2; possibly TRBD1 for D (6 bases). Material for sequencing was PBMCs or T cells enriched from blood (not recorded which). The TCR originated in a man aged 50-59 years who had recovered from COVID-19. CDR3 loop: CASSRLTGGELFF. The CDR3 region has the DNA TGTGCCAGCAGCCGACTGACAGGCGGGGAGCTGTTTTTT.